Listed below are T cell receptor beta chains from one sample, sequenced in a study of blood T cells in healthy people across ages. TCRdb independently ran MiXCR on the 5' RACE reads; one entry per CDR3 protein. The sample includes hundreds of thousands of distinct CDR3 sequences, about 21% seen only once; the top ten take roughly 3.6%. The sample comprised blood. Receptors originate from a man aged 65 to 85 in good health. The CDR3 runs from the conserved cysteine through the conserved F or W. The D gene is left open where the match is weak. A row's size may be missing; if present it is once, few, many or a size class.

NA	TRBV11-2	TRBJ2-5	NA	TGTGCCAGCAGCTTAGTAGGGGTACGGTACCAAGAGACCCAGTACTTC	CASSLVGVRYQETQYF
TRBD2	TRBV4-1	TRBJ2-4	NA	TGCGCCAGCAGCCATGGTCTAGCGGGCGTCCTTACCAAAAACATTCAGTACTTC	CASSHGLAGVLTKNIQYF
NA	TRBV5-1	TRBJ2-3	NA	TGCGCCAGCAGCTTAGGACAGGGACTATTCACAGATACGCAGTATTTT	CASSLGQGLFTDTQYF
NA	TRBV28	TRBJ2-4	few	TGTGCCAGCATCGGTGGGTTGGATAGTAACATTCAGTACTTC	CASIGGLDSNIQYF
TRBD1	TRBV6-6	TRBJ1-1	few	TGTGCCAGCGCAATAGGACAGGGCGTTTCCACTGAAGCTTTCTTT	CASAIGQGVSTEAFF
NA	TRBV18	TRBJ1-4	few	TGTGCCAGCTCACCTATACCCAGCCACGAAAAACTGTTTTTT	CASSPIPSHEKLFF
TRBD1	TRBV24-1	TRBJ2-5	few	TGTGCCACCAGTGAATCCGGGACAGGGGGAGAGACCCAGTACTTC	CATSESGTGGETQYF
NA	TRBV27	TRBJ2-5	few	TGTGCCACCGTAAAGGGTTACGGGCGAGAAGAGACCCAGTACTTC	CATVKGYGREETQYF
NA	TRBV5-1	TRBJ1-6	NA	TGCGCCAGCAGCCCAACTGTCGGGGCCGCTTCGCCCCTCCACTTT	CASSPTVGAASPLHF
NA	TRBV18	TRBJ2-1	NA	TGTGCCAGCTCAGGGGGGCAGAATGAGCAGTTCTTC	CASSGGQNEQFF
TRBD1	TRBV20-1	TRBJ2-5	NA	TGCAGTGCTAGCGGGACAGGGGGCAAAGCGGGTCTGGAGACCCAGTACTTC	CSASGTGGKAGLETQYF
NA	TRBV9	TRBJ2-2	few	TGTGCCAGCAGCGTCTCTAGTGGGGGCTTGAGCGGGACTGCCGGGGAGCTGTTTTTT	CASSVSSGGLSGTAGELFF
NA	TRBV20-1	TRBJ2-5	NA	TGCAGTGCTAGAAAGGGCTTAGAGACCCAGTACTTC	CSARKGLETQYF